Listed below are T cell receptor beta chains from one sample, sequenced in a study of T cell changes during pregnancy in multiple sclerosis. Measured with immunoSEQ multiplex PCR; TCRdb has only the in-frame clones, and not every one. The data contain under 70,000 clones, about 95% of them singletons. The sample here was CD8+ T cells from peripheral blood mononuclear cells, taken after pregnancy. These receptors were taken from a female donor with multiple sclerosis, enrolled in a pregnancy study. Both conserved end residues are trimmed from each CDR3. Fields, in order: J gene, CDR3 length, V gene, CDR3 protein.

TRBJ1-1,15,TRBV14,ASSPIYARAMNTEAF
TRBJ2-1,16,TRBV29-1,SVEVASSGSVPYNEQF
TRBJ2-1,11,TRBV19,ASSATRYWEQF
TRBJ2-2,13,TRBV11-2,ASLGEQGKAGELF
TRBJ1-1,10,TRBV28,ASSFLNTEAF
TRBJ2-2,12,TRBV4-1,ASRTAGHTGELF
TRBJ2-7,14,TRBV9,ASSLTGLTSSYEQY
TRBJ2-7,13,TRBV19,ASSIGQGASYEQY
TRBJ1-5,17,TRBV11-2,ASSSNAAWDSRGNQPQH
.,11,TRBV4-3,ASSQSGSGEQY
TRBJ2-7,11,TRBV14,ASSQGGFREQY
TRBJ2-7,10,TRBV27,ASARGGYEQY
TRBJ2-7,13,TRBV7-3,ASSLYSGENYEQY
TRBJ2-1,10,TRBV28,ASSSLYNEQF
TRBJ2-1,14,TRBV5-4,ASSLGLAGGLDEQF
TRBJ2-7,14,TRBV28,ASLGLAGGFPYEQY
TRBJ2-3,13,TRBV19,ASSTGTIRTDTQY
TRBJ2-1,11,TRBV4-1,ASSQGNGGEQF
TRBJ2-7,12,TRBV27,ASSPYRGPGEQY
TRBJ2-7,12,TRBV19,ASSLGTGLYEQY
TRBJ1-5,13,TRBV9,ASSVGGGSSQPQH
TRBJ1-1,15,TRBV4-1,ASSRQRHTGMNTEAF
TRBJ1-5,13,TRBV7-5,VRSSEAYSNQPQH
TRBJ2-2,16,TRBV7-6,ASRTFGGLEGRAGELF
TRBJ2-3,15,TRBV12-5,ASALLSGGEFTDTQY
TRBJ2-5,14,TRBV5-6,ASSLMGGGGQETQY
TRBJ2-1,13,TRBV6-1,ASSGKTQGALEQF
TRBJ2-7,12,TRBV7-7,ASSEGLGMEEQY
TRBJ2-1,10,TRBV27,ASSPTYNEQF
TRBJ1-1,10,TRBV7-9,ASRSPGTEAF
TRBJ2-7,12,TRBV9,ASSEGLPGGEQY
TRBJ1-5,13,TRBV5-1,ASREGGASNQPQH
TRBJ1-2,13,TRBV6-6,ASSYAGQGDYGYT
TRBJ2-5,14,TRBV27,ASSPSRDRGRETQY
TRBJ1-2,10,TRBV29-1,SVDHGLYGYT
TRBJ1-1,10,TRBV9,ASSGGGSEAF
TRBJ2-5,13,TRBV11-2,ASSLMAGNQETQY
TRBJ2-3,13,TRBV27,ASNIGTSSRNTQY
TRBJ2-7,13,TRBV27,ASSPRLAGNYEQY
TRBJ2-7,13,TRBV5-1,ASSRTSGSSYEQY
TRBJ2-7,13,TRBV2,ASNLDRSSSYEQY
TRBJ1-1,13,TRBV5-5,ASSFPPSSDTEAF
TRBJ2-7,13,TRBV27,ASGGLLAGVIEQY
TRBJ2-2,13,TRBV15,ATSSSGRSTGELF
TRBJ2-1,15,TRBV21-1,ASSKARTGGPYNEQF
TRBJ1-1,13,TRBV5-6,ASSRRRGGNTEAF
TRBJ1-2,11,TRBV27,ASSWTANYGYT
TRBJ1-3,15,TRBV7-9,ASSGTGGAWSGNTIY
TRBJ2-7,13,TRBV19,ASSTGLAPTYEQY
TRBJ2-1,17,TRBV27,ASSSLAGQTPRSYNEQF
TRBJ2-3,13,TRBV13,ASSFLRPSTDTQY
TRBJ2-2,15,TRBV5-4,ASSLELAGPNTGELF
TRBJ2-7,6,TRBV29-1,SPSGQY